Given below is one T cell receptor (beta chain) in context. Naive CD8 populations comprised CD45RO-negative cells positively selected for CCR7, excluding terminally differentiated effector memory CD45RA+ cells. CDR1 SGDLS and CDR2 YYNGEE come from the germline V gene. There are 18 residues in the CDR3. V trimming: 0 bases; J trimming: 3 bases; junction bases outside the gene matches: 9. This specimen comes from a study of shared clonotypes between healthy human individuals. TCRdb's table, derived via immunoSEQ multiplex PCR, lists solely in-frame clones and lacks some. The data show 1.5 million to 2.5 million clones, with about 95% seen just once and 0.95% to 1.5% held by the top ten.

The sequencing sample was made of naive CD8+ T cells sorted from blood. The J gene is TRBJ2-2, the V gene TRBV9, with 9 bases matching TRBD2. The source of this sequence is a man between 18 and 35 years old in good health. This CDR3 reads CASSVAEVAGEDTGELFF. CDR3 coding DNA: TGTGCCAGCAGCGTAGCTGAAGTAGCGGGAGAGGACACCGGGGAGCTGTTTTTT.